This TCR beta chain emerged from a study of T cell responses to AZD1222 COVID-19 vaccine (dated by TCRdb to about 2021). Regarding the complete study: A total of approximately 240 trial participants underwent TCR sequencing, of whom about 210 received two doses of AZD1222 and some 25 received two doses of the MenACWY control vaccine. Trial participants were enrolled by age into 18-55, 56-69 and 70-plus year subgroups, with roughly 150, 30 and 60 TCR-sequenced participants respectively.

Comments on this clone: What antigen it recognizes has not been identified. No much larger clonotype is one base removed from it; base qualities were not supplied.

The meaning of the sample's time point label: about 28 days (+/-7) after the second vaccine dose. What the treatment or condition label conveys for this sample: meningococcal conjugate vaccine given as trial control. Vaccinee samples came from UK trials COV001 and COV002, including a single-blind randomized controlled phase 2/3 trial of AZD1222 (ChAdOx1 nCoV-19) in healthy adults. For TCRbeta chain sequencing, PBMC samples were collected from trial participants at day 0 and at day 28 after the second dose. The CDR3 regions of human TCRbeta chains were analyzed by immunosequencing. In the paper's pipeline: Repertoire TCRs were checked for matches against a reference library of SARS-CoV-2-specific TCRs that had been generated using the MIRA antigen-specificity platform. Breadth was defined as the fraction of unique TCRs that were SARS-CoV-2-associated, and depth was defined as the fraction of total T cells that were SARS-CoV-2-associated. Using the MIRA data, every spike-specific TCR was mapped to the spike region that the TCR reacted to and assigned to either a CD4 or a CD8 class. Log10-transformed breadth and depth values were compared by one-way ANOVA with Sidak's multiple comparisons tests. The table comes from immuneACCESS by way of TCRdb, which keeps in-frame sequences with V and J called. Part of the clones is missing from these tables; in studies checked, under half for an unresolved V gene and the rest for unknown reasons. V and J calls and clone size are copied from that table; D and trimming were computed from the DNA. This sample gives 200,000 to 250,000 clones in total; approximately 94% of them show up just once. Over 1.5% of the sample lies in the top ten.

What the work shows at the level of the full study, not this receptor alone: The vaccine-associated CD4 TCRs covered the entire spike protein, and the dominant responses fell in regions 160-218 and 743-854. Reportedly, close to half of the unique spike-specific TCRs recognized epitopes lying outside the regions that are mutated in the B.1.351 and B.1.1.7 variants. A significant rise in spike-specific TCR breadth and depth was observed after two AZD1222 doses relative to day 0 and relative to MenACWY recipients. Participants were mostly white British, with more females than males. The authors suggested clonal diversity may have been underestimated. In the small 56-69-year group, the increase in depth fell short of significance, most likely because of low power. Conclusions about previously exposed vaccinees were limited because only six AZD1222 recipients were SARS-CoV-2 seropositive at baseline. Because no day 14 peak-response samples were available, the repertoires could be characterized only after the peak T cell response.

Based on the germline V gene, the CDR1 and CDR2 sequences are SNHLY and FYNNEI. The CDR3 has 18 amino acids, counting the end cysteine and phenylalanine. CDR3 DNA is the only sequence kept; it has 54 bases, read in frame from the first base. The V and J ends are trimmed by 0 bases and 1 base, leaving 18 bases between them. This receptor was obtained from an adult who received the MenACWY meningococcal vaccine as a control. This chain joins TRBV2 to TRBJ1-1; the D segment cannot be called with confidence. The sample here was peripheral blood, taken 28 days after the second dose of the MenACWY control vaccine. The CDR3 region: CASSEALLGKVGNTEAFF. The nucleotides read TGTGCCAGCAGTGAAGCGCTTCTGGGAAAGGTCGGGAACACTGAAGCTTTCTTT.